This T cell receptor (beta chain) stems from a study of shared T cell receptors in the human thymus. There are a few counts of this clone. TCRdb's table, derived via immunoSEQ multiplex PCR, lists solely in-frame clones and lacks some. The data hold 450,000 to 650,000 clones, with 75% to 80% observed a single time. V shed 4 bases and J shed 3 bases, with 9 bases lying between them. CDR3 length equals 14 residues. The V gene's germline CDR1 is LGHNA and CDR2 YNFKEQ. In addition, the sample was reused for a study of human thymus T cells. Per that paper: Corrective heart surgery yielded the resections from which the thymus tissue came.

The clonotype was recovered from a boy under three years old with a congenital heart defect. V and J are TRBV4-2 and TRBJ1-4, with D perhaps matching TRBD1 (6 bases). The sequenced material came from thymocytes. The CDR3 DNA follows: TGTGCCAGCAGCCGGGACAACCCTAATGAAAAACTGTTTTTT. This encodes CASSRDNPNEKLFF.